This T cell receptor (beta chain) was sequenced for a study of cytomegalovirus exposure and HLA in healthy donors listed by TCRdb under 2017. For context, the study as a whole: According to a later analysis, the approximately 120 validation repertoires were produced on the same platform as the 666 repertoires of the first cohort. The study aimed to test whether signatures of past pathogen exposure could be identified by cataloging public T cell receptors. To predict cytomegalovirus infection status, the study brought together high-throughput TCR immunosequencing, statistical association of individual TCRs with disease status, and machine learning. Along with the roughly 710-subject first cohort, a separate validation cohort of 120 different subjects was used.

The method was the immunoSEQ multiplex PCR assay. From the authors' description of their analysis: A statistical classification framework was built to diagnose cytomegalovirus status from the catalog of TCR beta chain sequences. Held by TCRdb, this immuneACCESS table contains in-frame sequences only and omits some clones. Under half of the omission traces to an unresolved V gene where checked; the cause of the rest is unknown. That table is the source of V, J and clone size, and D and trimming were worked out from the DNA. For this sample there are over 200,000 clones; roughly 88% appear just once. About 3% of the sample is in the top ten clones. The research as a whole found: Most TCR sequences were observed very rarely across donors, whereas some public TCRs were present in many individuals. In a later analysis, TCRs clustered in the first cohort were found to also tend to co-occur in the 120 or so validation repertoires, with 90% to 95% of cluster scores above 0. The classifier was reported to diagnose cytomegalovirus status with high specificity and sensitivity in both the original cohort and the validation cohort. The study gave a list of more than 150 TCR beta chains associated with cytomegalovirus. The authors suggested that the approach could potentially be extended to other disease states and immunological phenotypes. In vitro tests confirmed that a few of the cytomegalovirus-associated TCR beta chains recognize cytomegalovirus antigens. A later analysis lacked HLA typing for the validation cohort, so it scored co-occurrence in that cohort across all 110 or so repertoires.

Separate from the roughly 700-subject first cohort, the validation cohort of 95 to 150 subjects was the group to which the donors belonged. Concerning this clone itself: Its antigen remains undetermined. No clone much larger than this one lies a single base away; base qualities are absent.

V loses 0 bases of germline sequence and J loses 4 bases, and the interval between the two ends is 3 bases. Inclusive of the bounding cysteine and phenylalanine, the CDR3 is 12 residues long. Of all the DNA, just the CDR3 is kept, 36 bases in frame from base 1. Via the germline V gene, CDR1 is SNHLY and CDR2 FYNNEI. The chain is encoded by TRBV2 joined to TRBJ2-5; the D gene lacks a confident call. The source material was PBMCs. The origin of this receptor is a woman aged 18-29 years in good health and CMV-seronegative. The sequenced DNA is TGTGCCAGCAGTGAAGCGCGAGAGACCCAGTACTTC. It translates as CASSEARETQYF. The full variable domain, completed from the reference TRBV2 and TRBJ2-5 proteins outside the CDR3, reads EPEVTQTPSHQVTQMGQEVILRCVPISNHLYFYWYRQILGQKVEFLVSFYNNEISEKSEIFDDQFSVERPDGSNFTLKIRSTKLEDSAMYFCASSEARETQYFGPGTRLLVL.